This T cell receptor (delta chain) appears in the sequencing data of a study of gamma delta lymphoproliferative disorders and STAT genes. The receptor sequences were amplified from genomic DNA of peripheral blood mononuclear cells. TCRdb re-called clones from the multiplex PCR reads using CATT. The profile shows about 3,100 delta-chain clones, around 1.2% of them singletons. The length of the CDR3 is 22 residues. Trimming shortened V by 3 bases and J by 16 bases, and 42 bases separated the two germline ends. The V gene's germline CDR1 is GEAIGNYY and CDR2 EKD. This clone was observed a few times. This TCR derives from a human donor in good health. The V and J genes are TRDV2 and TRDJ3; D might be TRDD3 (5 bases). Sample: blood. CDR3 nucleotide sequence: TGTGCCTGTGACCCAACCTTGGGGTTGGCTGGCGATTACTCCTGGGACACCCAGCAGATGTTTTTC. Encoded protein: CACDPTLGLAGDYSWDTQQMFF.